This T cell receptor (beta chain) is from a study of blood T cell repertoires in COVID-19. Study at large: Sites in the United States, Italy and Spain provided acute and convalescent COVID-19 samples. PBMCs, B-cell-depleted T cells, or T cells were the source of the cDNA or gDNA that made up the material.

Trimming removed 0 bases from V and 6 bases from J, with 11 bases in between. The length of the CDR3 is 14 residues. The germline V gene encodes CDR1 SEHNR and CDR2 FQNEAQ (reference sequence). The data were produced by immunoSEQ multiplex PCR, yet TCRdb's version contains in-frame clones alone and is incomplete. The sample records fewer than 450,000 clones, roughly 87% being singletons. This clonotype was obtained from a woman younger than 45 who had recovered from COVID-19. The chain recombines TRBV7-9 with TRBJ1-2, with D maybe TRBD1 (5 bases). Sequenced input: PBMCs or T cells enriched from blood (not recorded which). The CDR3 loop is CASSLAGPVNGYTF. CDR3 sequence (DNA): TGTGCCAGCAGCTTAGCGGGGCCAGTAAATGGCTACACCTTC. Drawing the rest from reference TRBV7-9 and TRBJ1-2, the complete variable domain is DTGVSQNPRHKITKRGQNVTFRCDPISEHNRLYWYRQTLGQGPEFLTYFQNEAQLEKSRLLSDRFSAERPKGSFSTLEIQRTEQGDSAMYLCASSLAGPVNGYTFGSGTRLTVV.